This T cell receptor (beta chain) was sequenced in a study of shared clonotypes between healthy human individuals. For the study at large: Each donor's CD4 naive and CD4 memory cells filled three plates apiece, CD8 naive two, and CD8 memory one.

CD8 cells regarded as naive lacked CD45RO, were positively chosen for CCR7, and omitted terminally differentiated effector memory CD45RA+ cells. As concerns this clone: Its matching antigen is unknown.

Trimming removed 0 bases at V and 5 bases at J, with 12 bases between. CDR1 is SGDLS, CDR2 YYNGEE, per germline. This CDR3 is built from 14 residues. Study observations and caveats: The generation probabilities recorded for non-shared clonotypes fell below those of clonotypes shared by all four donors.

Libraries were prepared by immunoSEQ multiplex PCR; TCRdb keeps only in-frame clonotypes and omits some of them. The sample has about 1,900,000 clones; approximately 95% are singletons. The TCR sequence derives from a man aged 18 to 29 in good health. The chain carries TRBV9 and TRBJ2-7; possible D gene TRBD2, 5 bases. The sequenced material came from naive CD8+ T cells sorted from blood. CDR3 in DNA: TGTGCCAGCAGCGTAGATAGCGACCTTCACGAGCAGTACTTC. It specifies CASSVDSDLHEQYF.